This T cell receptor (beta chain) was obtained from a study of patients and donors after allogeneic stem cell transplantation. Using its own MiXCR run on the RT-PCR reads, TCRdb lists one record per CDR3 protein. The data contain about 400,000 distinct CDR3 sequences, approximately 16% of them singletons. This clonotype was observed a handful of times. This CDR3 is 14 amino acids long. The germline CDR1 and CDR2 sequences are LNHDA and SQIVND (reference sequence). V was cut by 3 bases and J by 2 bases, with 11 bases left in between. The V gene is TRBV19, the J gene TRBJ2-7, with D unresolved. Source material: blood, either unsorted or a sorted T cell fraction (not recorded which). The source of this sequence is a human donor who was either an allogeneic HSCT recipient or a stem cell or donor lymphocyte infusion donor (not recorded which). It is not recorded whose cells these are; they may come from a transplant donor. This CDR3 is CASSIAGRAYEQYF. CDR3 bases: TGTGCCAGTAGTATTGCCGGAAGAGCCTACGAGCAGTACTTC.